This T cell receptor (beta chain) was identified in a study of shared clonotypes between healthy human individuals. Every unsorted PBMC PCR replicate was loaded with about 320 ng DNA, some 31,000 T cell genomes. Methods used by the authors: Filtering differed, since immunoSEQ gave only junction sequences and no quality scores. Data came from immunoSEQ multiplex PCR; TCRdb stores just in-frame clones and leaves some out. The V and J calls and clone size were taken over from that table, and D and trimming were inferred from the DNA. The sample lists about 460,000 clones, around 77% seen once, with 9.5% to 15% in the top ten. This clone was counted a few times. The same CDR3 also results from other DNA sequences found in this sample. From germline, CDR1 is KGHSH and CDR2 LQKENI. V gave up 3 bases and J gave up 2 bases, with 7 bases separating them. The CDR3 sequence is 13 residues long.

V gene TRBV18 combines with J gene TRBJ2-5; perhaps TRBD1 as D (6 bases). Sequencing input: PBMCs. The clonotype comes from a middle-aged woman in good health. Some clones in this sample may be carry-over from other donors' samples. The CDR3 loop is CASSPGQQETQYF. The CDR3 bases are TGTGCCAGCTCACCGGGACAACAAGAGACCCAGTACTTC. The entire variable domain, with the rest obtained from reference TRBV18 and TRBJ2-5, is as follows: NAGVMQNPRHLVRRRGQEARLRCSPMKGHSHVYWYRQLPEEGLKFMVYLQKENIIDESGMPKERFSAEFPKEGPSILRIQQVVRGDSAAYFCASSPGQQETQYFGPGTRLLVL.